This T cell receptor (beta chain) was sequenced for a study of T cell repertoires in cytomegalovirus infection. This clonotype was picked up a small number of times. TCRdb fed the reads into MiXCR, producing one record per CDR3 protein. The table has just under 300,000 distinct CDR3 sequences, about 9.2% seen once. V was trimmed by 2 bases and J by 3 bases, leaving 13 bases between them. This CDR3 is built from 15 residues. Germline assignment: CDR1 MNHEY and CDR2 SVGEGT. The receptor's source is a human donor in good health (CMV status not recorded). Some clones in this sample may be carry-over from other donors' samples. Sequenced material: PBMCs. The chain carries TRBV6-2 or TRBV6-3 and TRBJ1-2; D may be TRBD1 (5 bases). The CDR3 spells CASSYPQGGDYGYTF. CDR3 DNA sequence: TGTGCCAGCAGTTACCCCCAGGGTGGCGACTATGGCTACACCTTC.